Shown below are 19 T cell receptor beta chains from a single sample sequenced in a study of memory CD4+ T cells and cytomegalovirus serostatus. The sort gate was single viable CD3+CD4+CD8-CD45RO+ cells for memory CD4+ T cells. Clones were sequenced by immunoSEQ multiplex PCR, and TCRdb holds only the in-frame ones, with some missing. The sample holds about 58,000 clones, approximately 77% seen once. Sequencing was done on a sample of memory CD4+ T cells from blood. These receptors were obtained from an adult in good health and CMV-seronegative. Some clones in this sample may be carry-over from other donors' samples.

The chain carries TRBV18 and TRBJ1-4; D may be TRBD1 (5 bases). The CDR3 length is 13 residues. The V end was cut by 6 bases, the J end by 13 bases, with 18 bases between. Germline CDR1 and CDR2: KGHSH and LQKENI. CDR3 in amino acids: CASSDGTPEGLFF. The CDR3 region has the DNA TGTGCCAGCTCGGACGGGACTCCGGAGGGACTGTTTTTT.

V usage is TRBV18 and J usage is TRBJ1-2; 9 nucleotides agree with TRBD1. CDR1 is KGHSH, CDR2 LQKENI, per germline. Trimming at V came to 5 bases and at J to 0 bases, leaving 4 bases not matched to a gene. This CDR3 spans 15 amino acids. Here the CDR3 DNA reads TGTGCCAGCTCAGCGACAGGGGGGTCTAACTATGGCTACACCTTC. This gives the protein CASSATGGSNYGYTF.

This clone was seen only a few times. The V and J genes are TRBV28 and TRBJ1-5, with a possible D match to TRBD1 (5 bases). The CDR3 runs to 15 residues. Trimming took off 6 bases at V and 6 bases at J, with 18 bases between the two ends. CDR1 and CDR2 from the germline V gene are MDHEN and SYDVKM. The CDR3 region is CASSRGAGRGQPQHF. The CDR3 region has the DNA TGTGCCAGCAGCCGCGGGGCTGGGCGGGGTCAGCCCCAGCATTTT.

This clone appeared a single time. The chain couples TRBV11-1 to TRBJ2-7, with 7 bases lining up with TRBD2. The CDR3 has 15 residues. V was clipped by 3 bases and J by 3 bases; unmatched bases: 8. CDR1 and CDR2 from the germline V gene are SGHAT and FQDESV (reference sequence). The DNA for the CDR3 is TGTGCCAGCAGCTTGTCGGTAGCGGGTCACTACGAGCAGTACTTC. Translated, it gives CASSLSVAGHYEQYF.

The chain couples TRBV19 to TRBJ1-5; no clear D. This CDR3 has 12 amino acids. V lost 1 base, J lost 6 bases, and 4 bases lay in between. CDR1 and CDR2 from the germline V gene are LNHDA and SQIVND (reference sequence). CDR3 DNA sequence: TGTGCCAGTAGTATAGCGGGTCAGCCCCAGCATTTT. This codes for CASSIAGQPQHF.

This chain joins TRBV7-8 and TRBJ1-2; 8 bases are a match to TRBD1. The germline gives CDR1 SGHVS, CDR2 FQNEAQ. The CDR3 has 13 amino acids. V shed 4 bases and J 8 bases; nucleotides not matched to a gene: 6. The CDR3 sequence: CASSYNRGDGYTF. CDR3 DNA: TGTGCCAGCAGCTACAACAGGGGGGACGGCTACACCTTC.

The genes are TRBV9 and TRBJ2-7, with D maybe TRBD2 (6 bases). From germline, CDR1 is SGDLS and CDR2 YYNGEE. Deletions cut 0 bases from V and 6 bases from J, with 22 bases between. The CDR3 has 17 amino acids. The CDR3 is CASSVAPGGTGPLEQYF. Here the CDR3 DNA reads TGTGCCAGCAGCGTAGCCCCTGGGGGGACGGGACCCCTCGAGCAGTACTTC.

This chain links TRBV7-2 with TRBJ1-3, with D tentatively TRBD1 (5 bases). Germline assignment: CDR1 SGHTA and CDR2 FQGNSA. The V end lost 5 bases, the J end lost 4 bases, and 18 bases lay between the germline ends. This CDR3 is 16 amino acids long. This CDR3 is CASSPVGGRSGNTIYF. For the CDR3, the DNA is TGTGCCAGCAGCCCAGTTGGGGGGAGGTCCGGAAACACCATATATTTT.

The V call is TRBV2, the J call TRBJ2-1; D is unresolved. From germline, CDR1 is SNHLY and CDR2 FYNNEI. This CDR3 is built from 16 residues. V shed 6 bases and J shed 1 base, with 16 bases lying between them. The CDR3 DNA reads TGTGCCAGCAGCTTCGTGGGATCTGTGTCCTACAATGAGCAGTTCTTC. Amino acids: CASSFVGSVSYNEQFF.

The chain has TRBV6-5 and TRBJ1-3, with TRBD1 identical over 9 bases. The CDR3 has 15 amino acids. V lost 6 bases, J lost 6 bases, and 9 bases stayed unmatched. Germline values: CDR1 MNHEY, CDR2 SVGAGI. CDR3 amino acids: CASRSSGQGQNTIYF. Here the CDR3 DNA reads TGTGCCAGCAGAAGTTCGGGACAGGGACAAAACACCATATATTTT.

The gene calls are TRBV27 and TRBJ2-3, with TRBD2 as a possible D gene (6 bases). The V gene lost 3 bases and the J gene lost 2 bases, with 12 bases spanning the gap. This CDR3 region has 15 residues. Germline V gives CDR1 MNHEY, CDR2 SMNVEV (reference sequence). In DNA form, the CDR3 reads TGTGCCAGCAGTTTGCTGGGGGGTCTCACAGATACGCAGTATTTT. Encoded protein: CASSLLGGLTDTQYF.

V usage is TRBV5-1 and J usage is TRBJ1-1; D call uncertain. The CDR3 spans 12 residues. The V end lost 4 bases, the J end lost 10 bases, and 14 bases lay between the germline ends. Germline V gives CDR1 SGHRS, CDR2 YFSETQ. The CDR3 nucleotides are TGCGCCAGCAGCCCGGACTTACTATCAGCTTTCTTT. This sequence encodes CASSPDLLSAFF. Based on the CDR3 plus reference TRBV5-1 and TRBJ1-1, the full variable domain is KAGVTQTPRYLIKTRGQQVTLSCSPISGHRSVSWYQQTPGQGLQFLFEYFSETQRNKGNFPGRFSGRQFSNSRSEMNVSTLELGDSALYLCASSPDLLSAFFGQGTRLTVV.

This clone has only one observation. V gene TRBV7-3 combines with J gene TRBJ2-3, with a tentative D call TRBD2 (6 bases). The germline gives CDR1 SGHTA, CDR2 FQGTGA. This CDR3 contains 15 residues. V lost 0 bases, J lost 3 bases, and 10 bases lay in between. The CDR3 is CASSLTMTSTDTQYF. CDR3 sequence (DNA): TGTGCCAGCAGCTTAACTATGACTAGTACAGATACGCAGTATTTT.

Here the CDR3 DNA reads TGTGCCAGCAGCAAAAGGACAGGGATATACGAGCAGTACTTC. Translating it yields CASSKRTGIYEQYF. The genes are TRBV21-1 and TRBJ2-7; the DNA was not used to check the table's D call, TRBD1. TRBV21-1 is listed as a pseudogene. This CDR3 has 14 amino acids.

This chain's CDR3 is CASSLGVVKKVAVDTQYF. The CDR3 DNA sequence: TGTGCCAGCAGTTTGGGGGTCGTAAAAAAAGTAGCCGTGGATACGCAGTATTTT. The rearrangement links TRBV28 to TRBJ2-3; either TRBD1 or TRBD2 may fit D (5 bases each). The germline gives CDR1 MDHEN, CDR2 SYDVKM. The CDR3 extends over 18 amino acids. Trimming left V 3 bases short and J 6 bases short, with 25 bases between.

The rearrangement joins TRBV27 to TRBJ1-2; the D gene is possibly TRBD1 (5 bases). V was cut by 6 bases and J by 5 bases, with 19 bases left in between. CDR3 size: 15 residues. The germline gives CDR1 MNHEY, CDR2 SMNVEV (reference sequence). The CDR3 sequence is CASSPPGGPGYGYTF. The CDR3 DNA reads as TGTGCCAGCAGCCCCCCAGGCGGCCCAGGGTATGGCTACACCTTC.

In this sample, this clone turned up a few times. The chain employs TRBV6-6 and TRBJ2-5; TRBD1 agrees at 7 bases. Losses at the gene ends were 5 bases for V and 4 bases for J; bases not matched to a gene: 10. The CDR3 runs to 15 residues. Germline CDR1 MNHNY, CDR2 SVGAGI (reference sequence). The CDR3 loop reads CASSPMEGGRETQYF. The DNA for the CDR3 is TGTGCCAGCAGTCCCATGGAAGGGGGCAGAGAGACCCAGTACTTC.

The V and J genes are TRBV5-1 and TRBJ2-4; D possibly corresponds to TRBD2 (7 bases). From germline, CDR1 is SGHRS and CDR2 YFSETQ. Between the trimmed V and J ends, which lost 0 bases and 1 base, there was a span of 11 bases. The CDR3 has 16 residues. The CDR3 DNA is TGCGCCAGCAGCTTGGAAGGGGGGGTGGCCAAAAACATTCAGTACTTC. Protein product: CASSLEGGVAKNIQYF.

V is TRBV5-6 and J is TRBJ1-6; 7 nucleotides match TRBD1. Germline V gives CDR1 SGHDT, CDR2 YYEEEE. The CDR3 sequence is 16 residues long. Trimming cost V 3 bases and J 7 bases; bases outside gene matches: 10. The CDR3 region has the DNA TGTGCCAGCAGCTACCGGGACAGCGGAGACAATTCACCCCTCCACTTT. It codes for CASSYRDSGDNSPLHF.